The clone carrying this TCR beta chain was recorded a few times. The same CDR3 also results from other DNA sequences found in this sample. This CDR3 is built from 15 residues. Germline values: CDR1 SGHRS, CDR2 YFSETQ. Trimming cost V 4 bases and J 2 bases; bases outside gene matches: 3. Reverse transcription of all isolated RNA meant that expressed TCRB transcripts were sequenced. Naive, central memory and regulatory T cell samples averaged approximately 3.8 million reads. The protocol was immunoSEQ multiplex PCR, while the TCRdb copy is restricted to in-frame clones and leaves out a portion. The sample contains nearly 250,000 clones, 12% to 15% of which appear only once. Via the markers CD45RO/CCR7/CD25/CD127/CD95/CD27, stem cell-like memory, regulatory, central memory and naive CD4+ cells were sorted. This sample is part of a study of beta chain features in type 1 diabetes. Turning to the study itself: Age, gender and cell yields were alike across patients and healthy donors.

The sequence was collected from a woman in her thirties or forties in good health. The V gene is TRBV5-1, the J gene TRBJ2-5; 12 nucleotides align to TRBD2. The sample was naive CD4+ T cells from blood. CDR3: CASSPGLAGQETQYF. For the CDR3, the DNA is TGCGCCAGCAGCCCGGGACTAGCGGGTCAAGAGACCCAGTACTTC.